This passage covers 5 T cell receptor beta chains from one sample sequenced in a study of OX40 agonist ivuxolimab in advanced cancers. Libraries were prepared by immunoSEQ multiplex PCR; TCRdb keeps only in-frame clonotypes and omits some of them. Counted here are 100,000 or so clones, 94% occurring once; the ten biggest clones make up less than 0.2%. Sequenced material: CD4+ or CD8+ T cells sorted from blood, taken in a trial of the OX40 agonist ivuxolimab. The receptors here all came from an adult with an advanced solid tumor such as melanoma, head and neck, liver or kidney cancer.

The chain recombines TRBV7-9 with TRBJ1-4; tentative D call: TRBD1 (5 bases). The germline V and J ends were trimmed by 3 bases and 4 bases, with 12 bases remaining between them. Germline lookup yields CDR1 SEHNR and CDR2 FQNEAQ (reference sequence). CDR3 length: 15 residues. CDR3 amino acids: CASSFPTAGNEKLFF. CDR3 DNA sequence: TGTGCCAGCAGCTTTCCGACAGCGGGTAATGAAAAACTGTTTTTT.

J is TRBJ2-3 and V is TRBV7-2; the D gene is possibly TRBD1 (6 bases). The germline V gene has CDR1 SGHTA and CDR2 FQGNSA. This CDR3 has 13 residues. V was clipped by 5 bases and J by 4 bases, with 10 bases between them. The CDR3: CASSPSGADTQYF. DNA for the CDR3: TGTGCCAGCAGCCCATCAGGGGCAGATACGCAGTATTTT.

The chain combines TRBV9 with TRBJ2-2; D is uncertain. V gave up 3 bases and J gave up 1 base, with 10 bases separating them. The CDR3 runs to 15 residues. CDR1 is SGDLS, CDR2 YYNGEE, per germline. The CDR3 loop is CASSASGLNTGELFF. DNA of the CDR3: TGTGCCAGCAGCGCTAGTGGGCTGAACACCGGGGAGCTGTTTTTT.

The chain employs TRBV28 and TRBJ1-5; D unclear. V was shortened by 6 bases and J by 2 bases, with 14 bases between the two germline ends. CDR3 length: 15 amino acids. CDR1 MDHEN and CDR2 SYDVKM come from the germline V gene. The CDR3 protein is CASSFPGPGNQPQHF. DNA of the CDR3: TGTGCCAGCAGCTTCCCCGGGCCCGGCAATCAGCCCCAGCATTTT.

The chain combines TRBV29-1 with TRBJ2-2; the match to TRBD2 covers 14 bases. V shed 7 bases, J shed 5 bases, and the junction held 3 bases outside the gene matches. The CDR3 is 14 amino acids. Germline lookup yields CDR1 SQVTM and CDR2 ANQGSEA. The CDR3 here is CSARLAGGTGELFF. In nucleotides, the CDR3 is TGCAGCGCCCGACTAGCGGGAGGGACCGGGGAGCTGTTTTTT.